Listed here are 23 T cell receptor beta chains from one sample, sequenced in a study of identical twins. TCRdb called the 5' RACE reads again in MiXCR, with one record for every CDR3 protein. The table lists about 200,000 distinct CDR3 sequences, more than 9% of them singletons. The sequenced sample was memory T cells sorted from blood. The receptor source for this set is a man aged 45-65 years in good health.

A few counts support this clonotype. The chain combines TRBV18 with TRBJ2-3; 7 bases are shared with TRBD1. The CDR3 covers 14 residues. CDR1 is KGHSH and CDR2 is LQKENI in the germline V gene. V lost 3 bases, J lost 5 bases, and 5 bases stayed unmatched. The CDR3 sequence is CASSPSTGIDTQYF. The CDR3 DNA sequence: TGTGCCAGCTCACCCTCGACAGGGATAGATACGCAGTATTTT.

The V and J genes are TRBV4-2 and TRBJ2-3; TRBD2 matches at 13 bases. Germline V lookup: CDR1 LGHNA, CDR2 YNFKEQ. The CDR3 sequence is 17 residues long. V was pared by 3 bases and J by 3 bases, with 6 bases of the junction left unmatched. CDR3 in amino acids: CASSHVTSGRGTDTQYF. CDR3 in DNA: TGTGCCAGCAGCCATGTTACTAGCGGGAGGGGGACAGATACGCAGTATTTT.

This clonotype was seen repeatedly, ten times or more. The chain joins TRBV4-3 to TRBJ1-4; D gene unclear. This CDR3 comprises 16 residues. With 1 base removed from V and 7 bases from J, the gap between germline ends came to 16 bases. CDR1 and CDR2 from the germline V gene are LGHNA and YSLEER. The CDR3 DNA follows: TGCGCCAGCAGCCAAGGCCCCATGGGAGGGAGTGAAAAACTGTTTTTT. The encoded protein is CASSQGPMGGSEKLFF.

This clonotype was observed many times. The V gene is TRBV11-2, the J gene TRBJ2-7; 7 bases line up with TRBD1. Trimming at V came to 7 bases and at J to 3 bases, leaving 9 bases not matched to a gene. The CDR3 has 14 residues. The germline V gene has CDR1 SGHAT and CDR2 FQNNGV. For the CDR3, the DNA is TGTGCCAGCACCAATCCGGGACAGAGCTACGAGCAGTACTTC. Its translation: CASTNPGQSYEQYF.

This clonotype was seen many times. This chain links TRBV7-2 with TRBJ1-2, with TRBD1 identical over 7 bases. V was pared by 4 bases and J by 4 bases, with 3 bases of the junction left unmatched. The CDR3 totals 13 residues. CDR1 and CDR2 (germline): SGHTA, FQGNSA. The CDR3 protein is CASSWGQSYGYTF. In nucleotides, the CDR3 is TGTGCCAGCAGCTGGGGACAGAGCTATGGCTACACCTTC. Looking up the rest from reference TRBV7-2 and TRBJ1-2 gives the full variable domain: GAGVSQSPSNKVTEKGKDVELRCDPISGHTALYWYRQSLGQGLEFLIYFQGNSAPDKSGLPSDRFSAERTGGSVSTLTIQRTQQEDSAVYLCASSWGQSYGYTFGSGTRLTVV.

Ten or more counts support this clonotype. The genes are TRBV11-3 and TRBJ2-5, with 10 bases aligning to TRBD2. Trimming took 4 bases from V and 4 from J; bases not matched to a gene: 6. The CDR3 length is 15 residues. Germline lookup yields CDR1 SGHNT and CDR2 YENEEA. CDR3 coding DNA: TGTGCCAGCAGCTCATCTAGCGGGGGTGGAGAGACCCAGTACTTC. Protein sequence: CASSSSSGGGETQYF.

For this clonotype: Since a much larger clone is just one base distant, this may be a read error. The genes are TRBV20-1 and TRBJ2-1, with D possibly TRBD2 on 6 matching bases. Germline V lookup: CDR1 DFQATT, CDR2 SNEGSKA (reference sequence). This CDR3 contains 15 residues. The CDR3 spells CSASGRGISYYEQFF. As DNA, the CDR3 is TGCAGTGCGTCCGGCCGGGGGATCTCCTACTATGAGCAGTTCTTC.

J is TRBJ2-2 and V is TRBV25-1; no clear D gene. Germline-derived CDR1 and CDR2 are MGHDK and SYGVNS. CDR3 length: 17 amino acids. V dropped 4 bases and J dropped 0 bases, with 15 bases sitting between them. The CDR3 reads CASSGFFGRPNTGELFF. CDR3 coding DNA: TGTGCCAGCAGTGGATTTTTCGGACGGCCGAACACCGGGGAGCTGTTTTTT.

Ten or more counts support this clonotype. The chain links TRBV6-1 to TRBJ2-1; 7 nucleotides align to TRBD1. With 6 bases clipped from V and 7 bases from J, the junction kept 6 bases outside the gene matches. This CDR3 comprises 13 residues. CDR1 is MNHNS and CDR2 is SASEGT in the germline V gene. The CDR3 DNA reads as TGTGCCAGCAGCCACAGGGGAACGAATGAGCAGTTCTTC. Amino acids: CASSHRGTNEQFF.

This clonotype was counted at least ten times. J is TRBJ2-7 and V is TRBV20-1; TRBD1 or TRBD2 may be the D gene (5 bases each). This CDR3 region has 12 residues. CDR1 is DFQATT, CDR2 SNEGSKA, per germline (reference sequence). The ends were cut back, 4 bases at V and 0 bases at J, with 7 bases in the middle. The CDR3, as DNA: TGCAGTGCTATCGGGGCCTCCTACGAGCAGTACTTC. Translation gives CSAIGASYEQYF.

The V and J genes are TRBV5-1 and TRBJ2-3; 10 nucleotides agree with TRBD1. The CDR3 is made up of 14 amino acids. The V gene's germline CDR1 is SGHRS and CDR2 YFSETQ. V lost 4 bases to trimming and J lost 6 bases; unmatched junction nucleotides: 5. CDR3 DNA: TGCGCCAGCAGCGCGGGACAGGGGAGGGATACGCAGTATTTT. Protein product: CASSAGQGRDTQYF.

This clonotype occurred many times. This chain connects TRBV4-2 to TRBJ1-5; no clear D gene. Germline values: CDR1 LGHNA, CDR2 YNFKEQ. V shed 1 base and J shed 6 bases, with 10 bases lying between them. The CDR3 is 14 residues long. CDR3 sequence: CASSQGSEGQPQHF. The CDR3 coding sequence is TGTGCCAGCAGCCAAGGGAGTGAGGGTCAGCCCCAGCATTTT.

The DNA for the CDR3 is TGTGCCAGCAGCTCGCCACGGGACAGCCCTTACAATGAGCAGTTCTTC. Translated: CASSSPRDSPYNEQFF. The chain recombines TRBV7-2 with TRBJ2-1; 7 bases are a match to TRBD1. Per the germline V gene, CDR1 is SGHTA and CDR2 is FQGNSA. The CDR3 has 16 amino acids. The junction had 10 bases not matched to a gene; V was cut back by 4 bases and J by 4 bases.

In its sample, this clonotype was seen a few times. The gene calls are TRBV5-1 and TRBJ1-6, with D possibly matching TRBD1 (6 bases). Trimming cost V 0 bases and J 8 bases, with 12 bases left between them. The CDR3 totals 15 residues. Germline lookup yields CDR1 SGHRS and CDR2 YFSETQ. CDR3 sequence (DNA): TGCGCCAGCAGCTTGGGTGGGGGCCGGGATTCACCCCTCCACTTT. This gives the protein CASSLGGGRDSPLHF.

This clonotype occurred a few times. This chain uses TRBV20-1 with TRBJ1-2; possible D gene TRBD1, 6 bases. The CDR3 contains 13 residues. V lost 4 bases to trimming and J lost 2 bases, with 11 bases between them. Germline V gives CDR1 DFQATT, CDR2 SNEGSKA (reference sequence). This CDR3 reads CSAKGTPNYGYTF. The CDR3 DNA reads as TGCAGTGCTAAAGGGACACCGAACTATGGCTACACCTTC.

Regarding this clonotype: A read error is possible here, since a much larger clone lies one base away. The rearrangement links TRBV5-1 to TRBJ2-2; D might be TRBD2 (5 bases). CDR1 and CDR2 from the germline V gene are SGHRS and YFSETQ. This CDR3 region has 16 residues. In DNA, the CDR3 is TGCGCCAGCAGCTTGGGAGGGCAGGTCAACACCAGGGAGCTGTTTTTT. This codes for CASSLGGQVNTRELFF.

This clonotype was observed a handful of times. The chain couples TRBV20-1 to TRBJ2-5; the match to TRBD1 covers 8 bases. CDR1 is DFQATT and CDR2 is SNEGSKA in the germline V gene (reference sequence). The CDR3 has 14 amino acids. With 6 bases clipped from V and 4 bases from J, the junction kept 10 bases outside the gene matches. DNA of the CDR3: TGCAGTGCAATTAGCGGACAGGGTTCAGAGACCCAGTACTTC. This translates into CSAISGQGSETQYF.

Comment on this clonotype: No DNA is shown, since the ends of the CDR3 on it are uncertain; the CDR3 is the one TCRdb lists. J is TRBJ2-7 and V is TRBV28. The CDR3 extends over 12 residues, inclusive of both ends. CDR1 MDHEN and CDR2 SYDVKM come from the germline V gene. CDR3 region: CASSSSSYEQYF.

In its sample, this clonotype was seen a few times. The gene calls are TRBV3-1 and TRBJ1-1; D is ambiguous. Germline assignment: CDR1 LGHDT and CDR2 YNNKEL (reference sequence). V lost 4 bases to trimming and J lost 6 bases, with 18 bases between them. The CDR3 is 15 residues long. CDR3 nucleotides: TGTGCCAGCAGCCGCATTTCGGACGGGCGGGCTGAAGCTTTCTTT. Translation gives CASSRISDGRAEAFF.

The CDR3 spells CASSQDRLNLSSYEQYF. The CDR3 coding sequence is TGTGCCAGCAGCCAAGATCGCCTTAACCTGAGCTCCTACGAGCAGTACTTC. This chain uses TRBV14 with TRBJ2-7; D remains ambiguous. Trimming removed 0 bases at V and 0 bases at J, with 15 bases between. Germline V CDR1 and CDR2: SGHDN, FVKESK. The CDR3 is made up of 17 amino acids.

This clonotype was counted many times. The V and J genes are TRBV12-3 or TRBV12-4 and TRBJ1-5; D remains ambiguous. CDR3 length: 13 amino acids. Trimming removed 1 base from V and 5 bases from J, with 6 bases in between. The CDR3 sequence is CASSLGGYQPQHF. Written as DNA, the CDR3 is TGTGCCAGCAGTTTAGGGGGATATCAGCCCCAGCATTTT.

Ten or more counts support this clonotype. The V and J genes are TRBV7-2 and TRBJ2-4; a weak D match, TRBD2 (5 bases). From germline, CDR1 is SGHTA and CDR2 FQGNSA. CDR3 size: 14 residues. V was trimmed by 3 bases and J by 2 bases, leaving 8 bases between them. The DNA for the CDR3 is TGTGCCAGCAGCTTTACTAGTCCCAAAAACATTCAGTACTTC. Translating it yields CASSFTSPKNIQYF.

This clonotype was recorded many times. The chain recombines TRBV20-1 with TRBJ1-5; 7 positions match TRBD1. Trimming at V came to 6 bases and at J to 7 bases, leaving 6 bases not matched to a gene. The CDR3 extends over 12 amino acids. From germline, CDR1 is DFQATT and CDR2 SNEGSKA (reference sequence). The CDR3 DNA reads as TGCAGTGCAAGGGACAGAGGGCAGCCCCAGCATTTT. It is translated as CSARDRGQPQHF.